This T cell receptor (beta chain) was recorded in a study of human T cells and chemical hapten exposure. At the level of the study: The scalp of each patient received a weekly diphenylcyclopropenone dose for the full roughly 24-week study. The upper back received 0.01% DPC by patch testing, with results read at 6 days.

One entry per CDR3 protein results from TCRdb running MiXCR on the RACE reads. The data show some 380,000 distinct CDR3 sequences, around 4.8% seen once. This clonotype occurred many times. What it binds is unknown. Time point described: patch test 1, 2 weeks after DPC sensitization. Sample treatment: therapeutic diphenylcyclopropenone sensitization with weekly scalp DPC. Findings and limits, study-wide: TCRs exceeding a frequency of 1 in 1000 stayed unchanged under DPC sensitization. A positive correlation with patch test score was found for PT1 expanded TCR counts.

The V gene's germline CDR1 is SEHNR and CDR2 FQNEAQ (reference sequence). The germline V and J ends were trimmed by 5 bases and 1 base, with 12 bases remaining between them. CDR3 size: 14 residues. This sequence was found in a woman between 45 and 65 years old with alopecia areata. Some clones in this sample may be carry-over from other donors' samples. The chain carries TRBV7-9 and TRBJ2-7; D is perhaps TRBD1 (5 bases). Material: whole blood, obtained in connection with sensitization to the hapten diphenylcyclopropenone (DPC). The CDR3 reads CASSPDSTSYEQYF. CDR3 DNA sequence: TGTGCCAGCAGCCCCGACAGTACTTCCTACGAGCAGTACTTC.